This entry describes one T cell receptor beta chain. Bulk and single-cell libraries used iRepertoire multiplex PCR with TCR subtype-specific primers. TCRdb derives one entry per CDR3 protein from the multiplex PCR reads, leaving out DNA. The sample has 20,000 to 25,000 distinct CDR3 sequences. This sample was taken from a study of T cells in severe cutaneous drug reactions. The patients sequenced had a carbamazepine-induced Stevens-Johnson syndrome or toxic epidermal necrolysis reaction. Per the germline V gene, CDR1 is LNHDA and CDR2 is SQIVND (reference sequence). The CDR3 is 13 residues long. Specimen: PBMCs. The chain employs TRBV19 and TRBJ1-1; TCRdb picks TRBD1, but there is no DNA to check that call. This receptor was obtained from a human donor with toxic epidermal necrolysis, a severe cutaneous drug reaction. CDR3: CASRTARNTEAFF.